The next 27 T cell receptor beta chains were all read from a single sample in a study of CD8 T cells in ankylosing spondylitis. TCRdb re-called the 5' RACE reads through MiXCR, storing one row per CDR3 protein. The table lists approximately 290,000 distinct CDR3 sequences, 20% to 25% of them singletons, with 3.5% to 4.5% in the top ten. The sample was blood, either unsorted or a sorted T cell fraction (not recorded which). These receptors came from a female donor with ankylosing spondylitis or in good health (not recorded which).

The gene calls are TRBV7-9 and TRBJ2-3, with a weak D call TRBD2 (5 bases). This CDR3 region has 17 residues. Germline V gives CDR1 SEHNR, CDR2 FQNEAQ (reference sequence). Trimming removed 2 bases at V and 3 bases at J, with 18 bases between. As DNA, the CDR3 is TGTGCCAGCAGCTTACCTTCGGGCCCACGGAGGACAGATACGCAGTATTTT. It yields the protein CASSLPSGPRRTDTQYF.

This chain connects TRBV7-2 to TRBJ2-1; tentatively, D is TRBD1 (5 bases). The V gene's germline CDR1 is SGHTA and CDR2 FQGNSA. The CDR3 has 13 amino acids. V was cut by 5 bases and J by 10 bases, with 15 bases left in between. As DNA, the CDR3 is TGTGCCAGCAGCACGCGGCAGGGTACGGAGCAGTTCTTC. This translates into CASSTRQGTEQFF.

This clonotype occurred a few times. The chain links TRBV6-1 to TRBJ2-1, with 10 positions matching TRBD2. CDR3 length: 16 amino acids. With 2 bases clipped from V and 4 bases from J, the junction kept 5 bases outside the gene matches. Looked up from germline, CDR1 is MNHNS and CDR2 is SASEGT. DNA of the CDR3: TGTGCCAGCAGTGAAAGGCGACTAGCGGGTTACAATGAGCAGTTCTTC. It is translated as CASSERRLAGYNEQFF.

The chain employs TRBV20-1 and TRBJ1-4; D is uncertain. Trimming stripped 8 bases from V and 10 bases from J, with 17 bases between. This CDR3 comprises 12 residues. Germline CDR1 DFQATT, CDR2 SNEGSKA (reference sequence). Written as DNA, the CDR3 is TGCAGTCCAATGGGCCTAAGTGGAAAACTGTTTTTT. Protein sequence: CSPMGLSGKLFF.

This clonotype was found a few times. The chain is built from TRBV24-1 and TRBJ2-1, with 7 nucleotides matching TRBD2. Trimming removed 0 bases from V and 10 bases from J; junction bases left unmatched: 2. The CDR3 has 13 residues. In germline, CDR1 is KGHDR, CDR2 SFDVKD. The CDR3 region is CATSDLGGREQFF. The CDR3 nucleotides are TGTGCCACCAGTGATTTGGGCGGGAGAGAGCAGTTCTTC.

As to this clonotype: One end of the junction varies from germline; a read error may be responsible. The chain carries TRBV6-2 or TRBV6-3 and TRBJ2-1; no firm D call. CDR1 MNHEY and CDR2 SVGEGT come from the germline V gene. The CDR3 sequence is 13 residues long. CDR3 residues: CASTPLGYNERFF. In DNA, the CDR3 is TGTGCCAGCACTCCCTTGGGGTACAATGAGCGGTTCTTC.

The CDR3 DNA follows: TGTGCCAGCAGCTCCGCGGCTAGCGGCTCCTACGAGCAGTACTTC. Translated, it gives CASSSAASGSYEQYF. The chain has TRBV6-1 and TRBJ2-7; TRBD2 aligns across 7 bases. CDR3 length equals 15 residues. The V and J ends lost 6 bases and 0 bases, in that order; junction bases with no gene match: 8. From germline, CDR1 is MNHNS and CDR2 SASEGT.

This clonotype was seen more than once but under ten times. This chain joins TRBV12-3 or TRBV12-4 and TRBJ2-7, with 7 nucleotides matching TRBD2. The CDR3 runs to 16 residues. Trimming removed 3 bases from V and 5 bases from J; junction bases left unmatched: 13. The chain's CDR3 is CASSLRSKGGRHEQYF. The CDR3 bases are TGTGCCAGCAGTTTGCGGAGTAAGGGCGGGAGACACGAGCAGTACTTC.

Here the CDR3 DNA reads TGCGCCAGCAGCGTACAGCCTAGCACAGATACGCAGTATTTT. It translates to CASSVQPSTDTQYF. This rearrangement joins TRBV5-1 to TRBJ2-3, with D hard to call. The CDR3 runs to 14 residues. The germline V gene has CDR1 SGHRS and CDR2 YFSETQ. V lost 4 bases and J 0 bases, leaving 9 bases between the germline ends.

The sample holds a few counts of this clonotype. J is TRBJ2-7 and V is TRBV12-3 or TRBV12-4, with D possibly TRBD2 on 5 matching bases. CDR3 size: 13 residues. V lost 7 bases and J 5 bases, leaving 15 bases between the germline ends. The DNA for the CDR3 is TGTGCCAGCACCCGAACTAGTTCCCACGAGCAGTACTTC. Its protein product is CASTRTSSHEQYF.

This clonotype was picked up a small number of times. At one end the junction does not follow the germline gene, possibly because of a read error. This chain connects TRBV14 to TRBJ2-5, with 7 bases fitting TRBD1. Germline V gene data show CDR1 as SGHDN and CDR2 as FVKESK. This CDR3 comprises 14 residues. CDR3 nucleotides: TGTGCCAGCACCCAAGGGGGCTCCTTGGAGACCCAGTACTTC. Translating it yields CASTQGGSLETQYF.

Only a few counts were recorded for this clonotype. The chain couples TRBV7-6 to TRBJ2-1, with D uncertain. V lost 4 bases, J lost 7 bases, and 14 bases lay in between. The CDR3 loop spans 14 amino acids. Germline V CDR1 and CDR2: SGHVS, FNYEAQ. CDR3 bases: TGTGCCAGCAGCTCCTCTGCGGTGGCGAATGAGCAGTTCTTC. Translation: CASSSSAVANEQFF.

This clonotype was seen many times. The CDR3 sequence: CASSQDYGGRITDTQYF. In DNA, the CDR3 is TGCGCCAGCAGCCAAGATTACGGGGGGCGCATAACAGATACGCAGTATTTT. This chain connects TRBV4-3 to TRBJ2-3; D is possibly TRBD2 (7 bases). With 0 bases removed from V and 3 bases from J, the gap between germline ends came to 16 bases. This CDR3 spans 17 amino acids. Germline V gene lookup returns CDR1 LGHNA and CDR2 YSLEER.

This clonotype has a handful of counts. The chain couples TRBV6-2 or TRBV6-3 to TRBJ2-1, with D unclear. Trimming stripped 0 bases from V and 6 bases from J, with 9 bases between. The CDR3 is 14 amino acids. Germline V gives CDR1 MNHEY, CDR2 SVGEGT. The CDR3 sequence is CASSYSKVSNEQFF. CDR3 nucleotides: TGTGCCAGCAGTTACTCGAAGGTGAGCAATGAGCAGTTCTTC.

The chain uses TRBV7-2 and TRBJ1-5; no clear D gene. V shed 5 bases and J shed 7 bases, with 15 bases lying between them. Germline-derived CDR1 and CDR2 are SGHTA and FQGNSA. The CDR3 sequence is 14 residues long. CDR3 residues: CASSLRSRGQPQHF. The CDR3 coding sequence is TGTGCCAGCAGCCTGCGGTCCCGCGGACAGCCCCAGCATTTT. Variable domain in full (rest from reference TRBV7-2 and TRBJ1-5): GAGVSQSPSNKVTEKGKDVELRCDPISGHTALYWYRQSLGQGLEFLIYFQGNSAPDKSGLPSDRFSAERTGGSVSTLTIQRTQQEDSAVYLCASSLRSRGQPQHFGDGTRLSIL.

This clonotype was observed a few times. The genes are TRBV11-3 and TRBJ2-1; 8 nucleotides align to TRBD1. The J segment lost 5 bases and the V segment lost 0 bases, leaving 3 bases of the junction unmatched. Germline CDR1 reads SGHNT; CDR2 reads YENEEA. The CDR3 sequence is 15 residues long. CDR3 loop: CASSLEGQVNNEQFF. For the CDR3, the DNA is TGTGCCAGCAGCTTAGAGGGACAGGTTAACAATGAGCAGTTCTTC.

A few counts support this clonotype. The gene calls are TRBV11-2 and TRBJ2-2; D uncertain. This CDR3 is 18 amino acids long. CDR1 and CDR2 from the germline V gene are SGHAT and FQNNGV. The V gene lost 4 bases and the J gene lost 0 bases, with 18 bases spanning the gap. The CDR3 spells CASSYRVGRTTNTGELFF. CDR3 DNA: TGTGCCAGCAGCTACCGGGTCGGAAGAACTACGAACACCGGGGAGCTGTTTTTT.

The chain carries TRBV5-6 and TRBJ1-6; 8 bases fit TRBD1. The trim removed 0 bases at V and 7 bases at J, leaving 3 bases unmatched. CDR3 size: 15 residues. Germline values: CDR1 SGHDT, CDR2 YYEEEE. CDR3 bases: TGTGCCAGCAGCTTGGCAGGGGGCGGCAATTCACCCCTCCACTTT. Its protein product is CASSLAGGGNSPLHF.

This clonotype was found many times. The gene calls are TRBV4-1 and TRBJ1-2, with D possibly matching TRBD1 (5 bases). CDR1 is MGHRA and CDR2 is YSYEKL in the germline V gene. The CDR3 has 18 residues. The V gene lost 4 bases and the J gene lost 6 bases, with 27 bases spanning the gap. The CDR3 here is CASSPPGLAGPSMDGYTF. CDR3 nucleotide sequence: TGCGCCAGCAGCCCTCCGGGACTAGCGGGCCCGAGTATGGATGGCTACACCTTC.

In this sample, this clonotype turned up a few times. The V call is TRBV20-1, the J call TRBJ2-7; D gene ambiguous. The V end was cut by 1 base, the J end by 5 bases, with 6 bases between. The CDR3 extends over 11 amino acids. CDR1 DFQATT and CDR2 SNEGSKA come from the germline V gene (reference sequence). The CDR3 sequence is CSARGWHEQYF. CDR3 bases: TGCAGTGCTAGAGGGTGGCACGAGCAGTACTTC.

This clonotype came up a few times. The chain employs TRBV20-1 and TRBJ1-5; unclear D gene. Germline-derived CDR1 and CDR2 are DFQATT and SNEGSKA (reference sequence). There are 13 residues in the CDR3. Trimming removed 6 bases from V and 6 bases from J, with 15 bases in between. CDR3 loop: CSALASSGQPQHF. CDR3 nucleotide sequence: TGCAGTGCCTTGGCTTCGTCAGGTCAGCCCCAGCATTTT.

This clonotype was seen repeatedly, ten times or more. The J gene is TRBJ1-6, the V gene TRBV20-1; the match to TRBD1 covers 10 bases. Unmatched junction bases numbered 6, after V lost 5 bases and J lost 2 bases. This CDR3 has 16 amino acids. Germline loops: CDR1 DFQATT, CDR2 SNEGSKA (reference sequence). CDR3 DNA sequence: TGCAGTGCTGACCCCGGACAGGGGGCCTATAATTCACCCCTCCACTTT. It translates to CSADPGQGAYNSPLHF.

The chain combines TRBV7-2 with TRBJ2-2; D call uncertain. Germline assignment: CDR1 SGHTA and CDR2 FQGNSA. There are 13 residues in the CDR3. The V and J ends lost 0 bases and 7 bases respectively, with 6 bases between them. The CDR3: CASSLARGGELFF. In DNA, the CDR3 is TGTGCCAGCAGCTTAGCTAGAGGCGGGGAGCTGTTTTTT.

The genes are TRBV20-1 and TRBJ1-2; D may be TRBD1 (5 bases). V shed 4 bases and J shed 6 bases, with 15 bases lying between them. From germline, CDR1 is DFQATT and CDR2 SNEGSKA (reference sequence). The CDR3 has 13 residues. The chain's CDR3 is CSAIGGRSNGYTF. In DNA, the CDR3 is TGCAGTGCTATCGGGGGGAGGTCGAATGGCTACACCTTC.

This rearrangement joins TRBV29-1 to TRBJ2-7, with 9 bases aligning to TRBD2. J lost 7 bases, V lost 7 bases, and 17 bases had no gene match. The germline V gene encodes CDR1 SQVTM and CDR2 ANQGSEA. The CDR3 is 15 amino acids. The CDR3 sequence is CSAGTAGGRAEEQYF. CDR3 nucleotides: TGCAGCGCCGGGACGGCCGGCGGGAGGGCCGAAGAGCAGTACTTC.

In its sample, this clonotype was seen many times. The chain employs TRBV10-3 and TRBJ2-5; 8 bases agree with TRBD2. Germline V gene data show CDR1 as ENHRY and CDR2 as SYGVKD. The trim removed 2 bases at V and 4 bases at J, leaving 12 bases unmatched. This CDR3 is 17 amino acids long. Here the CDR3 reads CAISEPRGREAPETQYF. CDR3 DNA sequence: TGTGCCATCAGTGAGCCCCGGGGGCGGGAGGCCCCAGAGACCCAGTACTTC.

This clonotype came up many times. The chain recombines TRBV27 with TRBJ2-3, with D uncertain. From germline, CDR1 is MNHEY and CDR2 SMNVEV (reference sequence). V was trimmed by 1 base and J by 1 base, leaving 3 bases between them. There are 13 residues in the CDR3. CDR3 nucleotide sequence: TGTGCCAGCAGTTTATGGGGCACAGATACGCAGTATTTT. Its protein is CASSLWGTDTQYF.